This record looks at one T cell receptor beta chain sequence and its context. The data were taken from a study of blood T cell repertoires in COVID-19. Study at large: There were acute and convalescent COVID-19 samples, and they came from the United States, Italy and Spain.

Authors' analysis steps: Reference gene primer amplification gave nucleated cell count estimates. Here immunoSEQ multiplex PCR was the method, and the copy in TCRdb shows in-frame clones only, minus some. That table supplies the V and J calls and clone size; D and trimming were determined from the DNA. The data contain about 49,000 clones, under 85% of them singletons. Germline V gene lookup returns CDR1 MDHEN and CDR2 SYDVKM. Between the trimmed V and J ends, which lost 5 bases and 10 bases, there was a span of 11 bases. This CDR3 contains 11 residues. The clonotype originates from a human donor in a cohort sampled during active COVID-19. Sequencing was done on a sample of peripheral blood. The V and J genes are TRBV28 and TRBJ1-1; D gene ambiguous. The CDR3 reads CASSTHFGAFF. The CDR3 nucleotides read TGTGCCAGCAGTACCCACTTTGGAGCTTTCTTT.